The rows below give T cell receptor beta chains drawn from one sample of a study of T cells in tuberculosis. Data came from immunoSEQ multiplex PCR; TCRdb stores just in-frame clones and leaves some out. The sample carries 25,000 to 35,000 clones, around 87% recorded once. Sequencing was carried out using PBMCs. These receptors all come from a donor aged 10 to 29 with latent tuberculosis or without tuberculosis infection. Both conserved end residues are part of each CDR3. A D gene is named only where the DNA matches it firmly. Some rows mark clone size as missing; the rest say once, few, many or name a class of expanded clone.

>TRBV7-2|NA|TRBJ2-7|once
CASSQNRVMGEQYF
TGTGCCAGCAGCCAAAACAGGGTTATGGGCGAGCAGTACTTC
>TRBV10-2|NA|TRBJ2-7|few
CASRGASSYEQYF
TGCGCCAGCAGAGGAGCATCTTCCTACGAGCAGTACTTC
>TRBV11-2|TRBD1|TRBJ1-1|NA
CASSLGASGQANTEAFF
TGTGCCAGCAGCTTAGGGGCGTCTGGACAGGCGAACACTGAAGCTTTCTTT
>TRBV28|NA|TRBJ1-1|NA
CASSSAGSGDTEAFF
TGTGCCAGCAGTTCGGCGGGGAGCGGGGACACTGAAGCTTTCTTT
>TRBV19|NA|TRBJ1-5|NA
CASSIERQPQHF
TGTGCCAGTAGTATAGAGCGGCAGCCCCAGCATTTT
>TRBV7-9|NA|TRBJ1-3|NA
CASSQRMGGRAGNTIYF
TGCGCCAGCAGCCAGCGAATGGGAGGGCGAGCTGGAAACACCATATATTTT
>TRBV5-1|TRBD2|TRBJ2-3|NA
CASSALAGAGDTQYF
TGCGCCAGCAGCGCCCTAGCGGGGGCCGGGGATACGCAGTATTTT
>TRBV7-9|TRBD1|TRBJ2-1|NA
CASSRDRDNEQFF
TGTGCCAGCAGCAGGGACAGGGACAATGAGCAGTTCTTC
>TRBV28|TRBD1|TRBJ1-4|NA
CASSLFGQGGNEKLFF
TGTGCCAGCAGTTTATTTGGACAGGGGGGTAATGAAAAACTGTTTTTT
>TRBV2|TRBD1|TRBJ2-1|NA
CASTAAINRGHRGEQFF
TGTGCCAGCACCGCCGCGATAAACAGGGGTCATAGGGGTGAGCAGTTCTTC
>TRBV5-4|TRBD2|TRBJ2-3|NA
CASKRTSGGPTDTQYF
TGTGCCAGCAAACGGACTAGCGGGGGTCCCACAGATACGCAGTATTTT
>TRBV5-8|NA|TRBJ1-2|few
CASSYAFQGAARGYTF
TGTGCCAGCAGCTACGCATTCCAAGGGGCGGCTCGTGGCTACACCTTC
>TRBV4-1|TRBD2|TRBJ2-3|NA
CASSRPGTSISSDTQYF
TGCGCCAGCAGCCGTCCTGGGACTAGCATATCCTCAGATACGCAGTATTTT
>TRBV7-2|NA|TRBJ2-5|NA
CASSSPWTQYF
TGTGCCAGCAGCTCCCCGTGGACCCAGTACTTC
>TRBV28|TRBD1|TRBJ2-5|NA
CASSLQGARETQYF
TGTGCCAGCAGCCTACAGGGGGCACGGGAGACCCAGTACTTC
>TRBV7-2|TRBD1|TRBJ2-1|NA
CASSLDRGPYNEQFF
TGTGCCAGCAGCTTAGACAGGGGGCCCTACAATGAGCAGTTCTTC
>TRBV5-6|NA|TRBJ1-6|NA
CASSLRSGVGSPLHF
TGTGCCAGCAGCTTGAGATCCGGGGTTGGCTCACCCCTCCACTTT
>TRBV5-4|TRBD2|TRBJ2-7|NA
CASSLDGGAHEQYF
TGTGCCAGCAGCTTGGACGGGGGGGCACACGAGCAGTACTTC
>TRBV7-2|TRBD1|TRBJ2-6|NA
CASSLRTGPSGANVLTF
TGTGCCAGCAGCTTACGGACAGGGCCCTCTGGGGCCAACGTCCTGACTTTC
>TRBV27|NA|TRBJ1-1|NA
CASSLLRNTEAFF
TGTGCCAGCAGTTTACTAAGGAACACTGAAGCTTTCTTT
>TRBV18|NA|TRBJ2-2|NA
CASSLKTPQTGELFF
TGTGCCAGCTCACTTAAGACACCACAAACCGGGGAGCTGTTTTTT
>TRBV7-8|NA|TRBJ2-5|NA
CASSLGPQAQTQYF
TGTGCCAGCAGCTTAGGTCCACAGGCACAGACCCAGTACTTC
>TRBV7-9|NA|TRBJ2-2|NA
CASSSSTGELFF
TGTGCCAGCAGCTCCTCCACCGGGGAGCTGTTTTTT
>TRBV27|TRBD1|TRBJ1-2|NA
CASSLSPQGAYGYTF
TGTGCCAGCAGTTTATCCCCACAGGGGGCTTATGGCTACACCTTC